The clone carrying this T cell receptor beta chain came up a few times. Using its own MiXCR run on the 5' RACE reads, TCRdb lists one record per CDR3 protein. The sample holds some 130,000 distinct CDR3 sequences; 16% are singletons and the top ten take approximately 14%. The source of the sample is a study of T-cell memory formation after mild COVID-19. The germline CDR1 and CDR2 sequences are MNHNY and SVGAGI (reference sequence). V was clipped by 0 bases and J by 8 bases; unmatched bases: 11. The CDR3 spans 18 residues. The sequence was obtained from an adult woman who had mild COVID-19 (a few samples of this study predate the infection). Cell type and time point are not known. The chain uses TRBV6-6 and TRBJ2-1, with 12 bases fitting TRBD2. Input material: PBMCs or a T cell subset sorted from them (not recorded which). Here the CDR3 DNA reads TGTGCCAGCAGTTACTCCCCGACTAGCGGGAGCAGCACTGATGAGCAGTTCTTC. The encoded protein is CASSYSPTSGSSTDEQFF.